A single sample is the source of the 3 T cell receptor beta chains below, sequenced in a study of blood T cells in healthy people across ages (dated by TCRdb to 2013 to 2016). The receptor library was made with 5' RACE. Sequencer: Illumina HiSeq 2500. A second roughly 7 to 11 cycle PCR used a sample-barcoded 5' primer and a J-beta primer mix. Starting from the raw public reads, TCRdb applied fastp trimming at Q25, assembled clones with MiXCR and retained in-frame beta chains. Every entry covers one CDR3 protein and lists the most common genes and DNA from its rows. Here the sample has 850,000 to 950,000 distinct CDR3 sequences; about 28% occur a single time. The biggest ten clones account for around a sixth of the sample. Sequenced sample: blood. The receptors derive from a woman aged 80 or older in good health.

To note about this clonotype: A much larger clone lies a single base off, so this may be a read error. This chain links TRBV7-9 with TRBJ2-5, with a possible D match to TRBD2 (7 bases). Trimming stripped 6 bases from V and 11 bases from J, with 19 bases between. The CDR3 is 13 residues long. CDR1 and CDR2 from the germline V gene are SEHNR and FQNEAQ (reference sequence). The chain's CDR3 is CASSSQGGNEQYF. The CDR3 DNA reads as TGTGCCAGCAGTTCACAGGGAGGGAATGAGCAGTACTTC.

The chain uses TRBV7-2 and TRBJ1-1; possibly TRBD1 for D (6 bases). CDR3 length: 13 amino acids. V was pared by 8 bases and J by 9 bases, with 19 bases between. Germline CDR1 and CDR2: SGHTA and FQGNSA. The CDR3 loop reads CASGTLGGAKAFF. DNA for the CDR3: TGTGCCAGCGGCACCCTTGGGGGGGCTAAAGCTTTCTTT.

In its sample, this clonotype was seen many times. V gene TRBV28 combines with J gene TRBJ2-1; 10 bases align to TRBD1. Losses at the gene ends were 6 bases for V and 3 bases for J; bases not matched to a gene: 5. The CDR3 has 15 residues. From germline, CDR1 is MDHEN and CDR2 SYDVKM. The CDR3 protein is CASRTGTGVYNEQFF. In nucleotides, the CDR3 is TGTGCCAGCAGAACCGGGACAGGGGTCTACAATGAGCAGTTCTTC. The variable domain in full, completed from reference TRBV28 and TRBJ2-1, reads DVKVTQSSRYLVKRTGEKVFLECVQDMDHENMFWYRQDPGLGLRLIYFSYDVKMKEKGDIPEGYSVSREKKERFSLILESASTNQTSMYLCASRTGTGVYNEQFFGPGTRLTVL.